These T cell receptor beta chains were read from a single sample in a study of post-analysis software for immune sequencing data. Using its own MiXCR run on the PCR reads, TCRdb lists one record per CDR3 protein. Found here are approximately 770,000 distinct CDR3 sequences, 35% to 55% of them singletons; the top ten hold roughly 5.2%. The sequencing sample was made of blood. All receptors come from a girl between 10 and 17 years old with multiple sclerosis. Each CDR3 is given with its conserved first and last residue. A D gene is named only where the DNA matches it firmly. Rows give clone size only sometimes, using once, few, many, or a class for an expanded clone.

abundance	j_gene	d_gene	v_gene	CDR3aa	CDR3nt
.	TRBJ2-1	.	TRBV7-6	CASIAGVGEDERFF	TGTGCCAGCATCGCAGGGGTAGGGGAGGATGAGCGCTTCTTC
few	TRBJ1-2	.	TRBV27	CASSGGSFYGYTF	TGTGCCAGCAGTGGCGGGTCGTTCTATGGCTACACCTTC
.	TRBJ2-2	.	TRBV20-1	CSARDRGSGNTGELFF	TGCAGTGCTAGAGATCGGGGTAGCGGGAACACCGGGGAGCTGTTTTTT
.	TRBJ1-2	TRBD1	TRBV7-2	CASSPFPGTANYGYTF	TGTGCCAGCAGCCCGTTCCCCGGGACAGCCAACTATGGCTACACCTTC
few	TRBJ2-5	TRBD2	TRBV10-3	CAISDPSGRFGETQYF	TGTGCCATCAGTGATCCTAGCGGGAGATTTGGAGAGACCCAGTACTTC
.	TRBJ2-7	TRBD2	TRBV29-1	CSVDGLAGSYYEQYF	TGCAGCGTTGATGGGCTAGCGGGGTCGTACTACGAGCAGTACTTC
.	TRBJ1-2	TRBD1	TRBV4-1	CASSQPGQGEGGYTF	TGCGCCAGCAGCCAACCGGGACAGGGGGAAGGAGGCTACACCTTC
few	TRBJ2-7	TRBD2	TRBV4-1	CASSQVSGRDSYEQYF	TGCGCCAGCAGCCAAGTAAGCGGGAGGGACTCCTACGAGCAGTACTTC
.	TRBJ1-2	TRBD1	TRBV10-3	CAIRGDSVYGCTF	TGTGCCATCAGGGGGGACAGTGTCTATGGCTGCACCTTC
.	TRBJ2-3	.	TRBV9	CASSVGVEGLPTDTQYF	TGTGCCAGCAGCGTAGGGGTTGAGGGGCTACCCACAGATACGCAGTATTTT
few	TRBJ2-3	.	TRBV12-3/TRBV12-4	CASSPPQNLPTDTQYF	TGTGCCAGCAGTCCCCCGCAGAACTTACCTACAGATACGCAGTATTTT
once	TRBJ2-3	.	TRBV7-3	CASSLGASPLGTDTQYF	TGTGCCAGCAGCTTAGGAGCGAGCCCATTGGGCACAGATACGCAGTATTTT
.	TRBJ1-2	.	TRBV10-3	CAISERRQINYGYTF	TGTGCCATCAGTGAAAGGAGACAAATTAACTATGGCTACACCTTC
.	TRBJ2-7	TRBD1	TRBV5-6	CASSYTDRGNEQYF	TGTGCCAGCAGCTACACGGACAGGGGGAACGAGCAGTACTTC
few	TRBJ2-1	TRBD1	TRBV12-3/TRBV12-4	CASSARDRYNEQFF	TGTGCCAGCAGTGCGCGGGACAGGTACAATGAGCAGTTCTTC
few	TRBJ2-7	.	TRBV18	CASSGPYRDGHLSYEQYF	TGTGCCAGCTCAGGCCCATACCGGGACGGCCACCTCTCCTACGAGCAGTACTTC
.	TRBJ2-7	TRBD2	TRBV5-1	CASSLKLLGTSGNSYEQYF	TGCGCCAGCAGCTTAAAACTCCTTGGGACTAGCGGGAACTCGTACGAGCAGTACTTC
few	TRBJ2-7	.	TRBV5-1	CASSLAAGLTYEQYF	TGCGCCAGCAGCTTGGCTGCAGGCCTAACCTACGAGCAGTACTTC
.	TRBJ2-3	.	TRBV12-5	CASGLCAEVGGSTDTQYF	TGTGCTAGTGGTTTGTGTGCGGAGGTTGGGGGAAGCACAGATACGCAGTATTTT
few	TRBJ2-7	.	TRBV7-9	CASSPWVAGGTRYEQYF	TGTGCCAGCAGCCCCTGGGTAGCAGGAGGTACTCGGTACGAGCAGTACTTC
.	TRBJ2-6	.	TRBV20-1	CSAPSLAGANVLTF	TGCAGTGCCCCCTCCCTGGCGGGGGCCAACGTCCTGACTTTC
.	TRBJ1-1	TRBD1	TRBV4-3	CASSQDRTGRTEAFF	TGCGCCAGCAGCCAAGACCGGACAGGGAGGACTGAAGCTTTCTTT
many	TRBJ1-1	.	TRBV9	CASSVAGQGKAFF	TGTGCCAGCAGCGTAGCAGGCCAGGGGAAAGCTTTCTTT
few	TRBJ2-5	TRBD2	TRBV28	CASSPGTSGTPKETQYF	TGTGCCAGCAGTCCCGGGACTAGCGGGACACCTAAAGAGACCCAGTACTTC
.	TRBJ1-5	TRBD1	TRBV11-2	CASSLVPSRGLDQPQHF	TGTGCCAGCAGCTTAGTCCCCAGCAGGGGGCTCGATCAGCCCCAGCATTTT
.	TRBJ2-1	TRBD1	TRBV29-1	CSVEGTGGLSYNEQFF	TGCAGCGTTGAGGGTACAGGGGGACTCTCCTACAATGAGCAGTTCTTC
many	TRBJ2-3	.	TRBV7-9	CASSPGADTQYF	TGTGCCAGCAGCCCGGGGGCAGATACGCAGTATTTT
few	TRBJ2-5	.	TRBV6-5	CASSYSTGGWETQYF	TGTGCCAGCAGTTACTCTACGGGGGGCTGGGAGACCCAGTACTTC
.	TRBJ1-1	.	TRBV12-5	CASGGLTVQEAFF	TGTGCTAGTGGGGGGTTAACAGTACAAGAAGCTTTCTTT
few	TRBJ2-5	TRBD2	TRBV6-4	CASSRLAGRETQYF	TGTGCCAGCAGTCGACTAGCGGGACGAGAGACCCAGTACTTC
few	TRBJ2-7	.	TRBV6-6	CASSYTDLAYWYEQYF	TGTGCCAGCAGTTACACGGACTTGGCATATTGGTACGAGCAGTACTTC
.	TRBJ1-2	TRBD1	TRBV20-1	CSASAQGAAYGYTF	TGCAGTGCTAGTGCCCAGGGGGCGGCCTATGGCTACACCTTC
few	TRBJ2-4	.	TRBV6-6	CASTSKNIQYF	TGTGCCAGCACATCCAAAAACATTCAGTACTTC
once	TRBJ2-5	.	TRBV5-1	CANSPAGAEETQYF	TGCGCCAACAGCCCGGCGGGGGCCGAAGAGACCCAGTACTTC
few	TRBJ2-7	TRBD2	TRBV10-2	CASSESGRYEQYF	TGCGCCAGCAGTGAGAGCGGGAGGTACGAGCAGTACTTC
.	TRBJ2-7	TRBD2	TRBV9	CASSPTGLAGTYEQYF	TGTGCCAGCAGCCCAACAGGACTAGCGGGCACCTACGAGCAGTACTTC
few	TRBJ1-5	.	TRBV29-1	CSVAPGRAQPQHF	TGCAGCGTCGCCCCAGGCAGGGCCCAGCCCCAGCATTTT